The sequence of this T cell receptor beta chain was determined in a study of tumor-infiltrating lymphocytes in primary liver carcinoma. Overall study results and limits: With p = 0.039, the top-250-clone fraction in tumors significantly exceeded that in blood. In tumor-adjacent and tumor-blood pairs, overlap was lower than in tumor region pairs.

From around 530 ng of total RNA, TCR beta-specific cDNA was reverse-transcribed using a constant-region primer. Employing slightly modified ARM-PCR, three nested multiplex PCR rounds were run, and these gave rise to the TCR beta libraries. TRBV1-TRBV30 forward primers and a C-beta reverse primer were used in the first two PCR rounds, which each ran for around 11 cycles. TCRdb reprocessed the multiplex PCR reads with MiXCR, giving one entry per CDR3 protein. The data contain around 100,000 distinct CDR3 sequences, under 70% of them singletons. Germline CDR1 SGHAT, CDR2 FQNNGV. The CDR3 contains 14 residues. V was pared by 0 bases and J by 0 bases, with 5 bases between. Investigators took RNA and DNA out together from 20-30 mg of unsorted bulk tissue. This clonotype is labeled large. Its antigen remains unidentified.

The receptor comes from a woman aged 60-75 years with primary liver carcinoma and hepatitis B virus infection. The sample comprised liver tumor tissue from sampling region 2. Subset denoted: tumor region T2, inferior pole. The chain combines TRBV11-2 with TRBJ1-2; D is unclear. The CDR3 bases are TGTGCCAGCAGCTTAGAGCCTACTAACTATGGCTACACCTTC. Residues: CASSLEPTNYGYTF.